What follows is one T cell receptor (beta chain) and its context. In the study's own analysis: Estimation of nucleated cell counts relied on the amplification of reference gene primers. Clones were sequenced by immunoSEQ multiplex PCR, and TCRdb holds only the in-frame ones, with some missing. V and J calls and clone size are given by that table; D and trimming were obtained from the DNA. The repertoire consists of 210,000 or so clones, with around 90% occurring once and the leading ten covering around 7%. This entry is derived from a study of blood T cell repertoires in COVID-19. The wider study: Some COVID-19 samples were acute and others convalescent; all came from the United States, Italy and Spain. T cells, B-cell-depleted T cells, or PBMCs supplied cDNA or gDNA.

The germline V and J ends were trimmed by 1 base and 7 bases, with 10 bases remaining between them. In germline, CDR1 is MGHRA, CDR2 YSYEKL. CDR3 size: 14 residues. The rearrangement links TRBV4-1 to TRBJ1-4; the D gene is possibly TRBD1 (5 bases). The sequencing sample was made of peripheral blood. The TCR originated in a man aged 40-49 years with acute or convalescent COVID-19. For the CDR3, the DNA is TGCGCCAGCAGCCAAGCAGGCAGGGTTGAAAAACTGTTTTTT. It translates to CASSQAGRVEKLFF.